These 31 T cell receptor beta chains share one sample of origin, sequenced in a study of spatial heterogeneity in lung cancer. One entry per CDR3 protein, called by TCRdb with MiXCR from the 5' RACE reads. The sample lists 30,000 to 45,000 distinct CDR3 sequences; around 7% were seen once. Time point indicated: sample taken at primary tumor resection. Extraction of whole RNA from tumor, nontumor lung or frozen PBMC preceded unsorted sequencing. Sequences were derived from PBMCs, sampled at surgery. The source of these receptors is a male donor with early-stage non-small cell lung cancer.

This clonotype has just one count. A much larger clone differs by one base, so this may be a read error. The V gene is TRBV5-8, the J gene TRBJ2-6; D is possibly TRBD1 (5 bases). The CDR3 is 18 amino acids. CDR1 is SGHTS and CDR2 is YDEGEE in the germline V gene. CDR3 residues: CAGSSTNLTVSGANVLTF. For the CDR3, the DNA is TGTGCCGGCAGCTCCACAAACTTGACAGTCTCTGGGGCCAACGTCCTGACTTTC.

This clonotype was counted a few times. J is TRBJ1-6 and V is TRBV18; 7 bases line up with TRBD1. The length of the CDR3 is 15 residues. Germline CDR1 reads KGHSH; CDR2 reads LQKENI. Trimming removed 2 bases from V and 9 bases from J; junction bases left unmatched: 7. CDR3: CASSPETGNRSPLHF. DNA for the CDR3: TGTGCCAGCTCACCAGAGACAGGGAACCGTTCACCCCTCCACTTT.

Many counts were recorded for this clonotype. The rearrangement uses TRBV7-9 and TRBJ2-3; D unclear. The CDR3 totals 14 residues. Germline V CDR1 and CDR2: SEHNR, FQNEAQ (reference sequence). The V end lost 7 bases, the J end lost 0 bases, and 11 bases lay between the germline ends. The CDR3 bases are TGTGCCAGCACCCGATCGACTAGCACAGATACGCAGTATTTT. Translated, it gives CASTRSTSTDTQYF.

This clonotype has a count of ten or more. The chain carries TRBV7-3 and TRBJ2-2, with 9 bases lining up with TRBD2. With 4 bases clipped from V and 6 bases from J, the junction kept 9 bases outside the gene matches. Germline V gives CDR1 SGHTA, CDR2 FQGTGA. This CDR3 contains 16 residues. The CDR3 loop reads CASSSLAGPRSGELFF. The CDR3 DNA reads TGTGCCAGCAGCTCCCTAGCGGGGCCGCGTTCCGGGGAGCTGTTTTTT.

This clonotype was observed a few times. The V and J genes are TRBV12-3 or TRBV12-4 and TRBJ2-3, with 12 bases matching TRBD2. V lost 6 bases and J lost 0; bases outside the gene matches: 7. The CDR3 totals 17 residues. CDR3 region: CASRPGLAGVSTDTQYF. The CDR3 nucleotides are TGTGCCAGCAGGCCGGGACTAGCGGGCGTTAGCACAGATACGCAGTATTTT.

This clonotype was counted ten times or more. This sequence joins TRBV29-1 and TRBJ1-4, with D tentatively TRBD1 (5 bases). Germline CDR1 reads SQVTM; CDR2 reads ANQGSEA. Trimming removed 4 bases from V and 6 bases from J, with 6 bases in between. This CDR3 contains 11 residues. The CDR3 is CSVGGDEKLFF. The CDR3 DNA follows: TGCAGCGTTGGGGGGGATGAAAAACTGTTTTTT.

This clonotype was seen ten or more times. The CDR3 DNA follows: TGTGCCTGGAGTAGACTAGCGGGAGCGACAGATACGCAGTATTTT. Translating gives CAWSRLAGATDTQYF. The gene calls are TRBV30 and TRBJ2-3; TRBD2 aligns across 12 bases. V was clipped by 2 bases and J by 3 bases; unmatched bases: 3. The CDR3 covers 15 residues. Germline CDR1 reads GTSNPN; CDR2 reads SVGIG (reference sequence).

This chain links TRBV21-1 with TRBJ2-7; the listed D gene, TRBD1, was not tested against the DNA. TRBV21-1 is assigned pseudogene status. The CDR3 length is 15 residues. This CDR3 reads CASSNVGDHLYEQYF. Written as DNA, the CDR3 is TGTGCCAGCAGCAATGTCGGGGACCATCTCTACGAGCAGTACTTC.

This clonotype was observed at least ten times. The V call is TRBV4-3, the J call TRBJ2-3; 7 nucleotides match TRBD1. The CDR3 loop spans 15 amino acids. The ends lost 3 bases at V and 4 bases at J; junction bases unmatched: 7. In germline, CDR1 is LGHNA, CDR2 YSLEER. The CDR3 nucleotides read TGCGCCAGCAGCCAGCTCTCCACAGGGGCAGATACGCAGTATTTT. Translating it yields CASSQLSTGADTQYF.

At least ten counts were recorded for this clonotype. The rearrangement uses TRBV9 and TRBJ2-7; possibly TRBD1 or TRBD2 for D (5 bases each). Germline CDR1 reads SGDLS; CDR2 reads YYNGEE. This CDR3 is 13 amino acids long. V lost 0 bases and J 9 bases, leaving 13 bases between the germline ends. CDR3 region: CASSVAWGTGQYF. The DNA for the CDR3 is TGTGCCAGCAGCGTAGCTTGGGGGACGGGGCAGTACTTC. The complete variable domain, with remaining parts taken from reference TRBV9 and TRBJ2-7, reads DSGVTQTPKHLITATGQRVTLRCSPRSGDLSVYWYQQSLDQGLQFLIQYYNGEERAKGNILERFSAQQFPDLHSELNLSSLELGDSALYFCASSVAWGTGQYFGPGTRLTVT.

The CDR3 nucleotides are TGCGCCAGCAGAGCCCCAGCGGGAGGCCGGAACACCGGGGAGCTGTTTTTT. Protein: CASRAPAGGRNTGELFF. The chain employs TRBV5-1 and TRBJ2-2, with 9 bases fitting TRBD2. This CDR3 spans 17 amino acids. V was pared by 5 bases and J by 1 base, with 9 bases of the junction left unmatched. Germline CDR1 reads SGHRS; CDR2 reads YFSETQ.

This clonotype has a count of ten or more. As DNA, the CDR3 is TGTGCCAGCAGCTTAGGCGCTACTAATGAAAAACTGTTTTTT. It encodes CASSLGATNEKLFF. V usage is TRBV7-6 and J usage is TRBJ1-4; no firm D call. From germline, CDR1 is SGHVS and CDR2 FNYEAQ. V was trimmed by 1 base and J by 2 bases, leaving 5 bases between them. The CDR3 has 14 residues. The full variable domain, completed using reference TRBV7-6 and TRBJ1-4, is GAGVSQSPRYKVTKRGQDVALRCDPISGHVSLYWYRQALGQGPEFLTYFNYEAQQDKSGLPNDRFSAERPEGSISTLTIQRTEQRDSAMYRCASSLGATNEKLFFGSGTQLSVL.

The sample holds a few counts of this clonotype. The rearrangement joins TRBV7-2 to TRBJ2-1; 9 bases map to TRBD2. The length of the CDR3 is 14 residues. Unmatched junction bases numbered 3, after V lost 4 bases and J lost 5 bases. Germline lookup yields CDR1 SGHTA and CDR2 FQGNSA. CDR3 coding DNA: TGTGCCAGCAGCTCTAGCGGGACGGACAATGAGCAGTTCTTC. Translation: CASSSSGTDNEQFF. Full variable domain (missing parts from reference TRBV7-2 and TRBJ2-1): GAGVSQSPSNKVTEKGKDVELRCDPISGHTALYWYRQSLGQGLEFLIYFQGNSAPDKSGLPSDRFSAERTGGSVSTLTIQRTQQEDSAVYLCASSSSGTDNEQFFGPGTRLTVL.

This clonotype was detected only a few times. This chain joins TRBV20-1 and TRBJ2-7, with 8 bases aligning to TRBD1. The CDR3 contains 15 residues. Germline V lookup: CDR1 DFQATT, CDR2 SNEGSKA (reference sequence). The V segment lost 1 base and the J segment 4 bases; nucleotides outside the gene matches: 9. The CDR3 spells CSARVPGGSRYEQYF. The CDR3 DNA is TGCAGTGCTAGAGTCCCAGGGGGCTCCCGGTACGAGCAGTACTTC.

The table lists this clonotype with many counts. The V and J genes are TRBV9 and TRBJ2-1; D perhaps matches TRBD1 (6 bases). The CDR3 length is 13 residues. The germline gives CDR1 SGDLS, CDR2 YYNGEE. Trimming left V 4 bases short and J 6 bases short, with 11 bases between. The CDR3 is CASSTRQVNEQFF. The CDR3 DNA follows: TGTGCCAGCAGCACTCGACAGGTCAATGAGCAGTTCTTC.

Comments on this clonotype: Because it lacks the conserved phenylalanine or tryptophan at the end, this CDR3 is likely a read error. The chain joins TRBV3-1 to TRBJ1-1, with 10 bases fitting TRBD1. CDR1 and CDR2 (germline): LGHDT, YNNKEL (reference sequence). After removal of 0 bases from V and 3 bases from J, the junction contained 1 base not matched to a gene. The CDR3 is 15 amino acids. The chain's CDR3 is CASSQDGTGDTEAFL. The CDR3 DNA sequence: TGTGCCAGCAGCCAAGACGGGACAGGGGACACTGAAGCTTTCCTT.

This clonotype was counted ten times or more. V usage is TRBV12-3 or TRBV12-4 and J usage is TRBJ2-4, with D tentatively TRBD1 (5 bases). The V gene lost 5 bases and the J gene lost 5 bases, with 19 bases spanning the gap. The CDR3 runs to 16 residues. CDR3 DNA: TGTGCCAGCAGTGACCCAGGGCCCGCCCTCGAAAACATTCAGTACTTC. It encodes CASSDPGPALENIQYF.

This clonotype was observed at least ten times. This chain joins TRBV11-3 and TRBJ2-1, with 7 bases that match TRBD2. The CDR3 is made up of 14 amino acids. Germline CDR1 and CDR2: SGHNT and YENEEA. J was trimmed by 8 bases and V by 5 bases; bases with no gene match: 9. The CDR3 DNA follows: TGTGCCAGCAGCCCCGAGCCAACTAGCGATGAGCAGTTCTTC. Its protein is CASSPEPTSDEQFF.

This clonotype was counted ten times or more. The rearrangement joins TRBV27 to TRBJ1-3; TRBD1 is a possible D gene (5 bases). Trimming took 8 bases from V and 0 from J, leaving 8 bases between them. Germline loops: CDR1 MNHEY, CDR2 SMNVEV (reference sequence). The CDR3 is 13 amino acids. In DNA, the CDR3 is TGTGCCAGCTGGACAAGCTCTGGAAACACCATATATTTT. Translation gives CASWTSSGNTIYF.

This clonotype came up many times. The chain combines TRBV7-8 with TRBJ1-1; D is uncertain. The germline CDR1 and CDR2 sequences are SGHVS and FQNEAQ. The CDR3 is 13 amino acids. Deletions cut 5 bases from V and 4 bases from J, with 11 bases between. The CDR3 nucleotides are TGTGCCAGCAGCCCCAGTACGGGCACTGAAGCTTTCTTT. As protein: CASSPSTGTEAFF.

Ten or more counts support this clonotype. The chain recombines TRBV12-5 with TRBJ2-1; 10 positions agree with TRBD2. The CDR3 contains 16 residues. The germline CDR1 and CDR2 sequences are LGHNT and FRNRAP. J was trimmed by 7 bases and V by 2 bases; bases with no gene match: 8. This chain's CDR3 is CASGLQVLAGRNEQFF. DNA of the CDR3: TGTGCTAGTGGTTTGCAGGTACTAGCGGGGCGGAATGAGCAGTTCTTC.

This clonotype was detected many times. The V call is TRBV6-2 or TRBV6-3, the J call TRBJ2-2, with TRBD2 identical over 8 bases. The CDR3 runs to 16 residues. V trimming: 10 bases; J trimming: 0 bases; junction bases outside the gene matches: 10. Germline values: CDR1 MNHEY, CDR2 SVGEGT. CDR3 bases: TGTGCCACCGCTCTACTAGCGGCTTCGAACACCGGGGAGCTGTTTTTT. Its translation: CATALLAASNTGELFF.

This clonotype was counted at least ten times. The chain couples TRBV30 to TRBJ2-7; the D is unclear. Germline CDR1 GTSNPN, CDR2 SVGIG (reference sequence). The CDR3 loop spans 13 amino acids. V lost 0 bases, J lost 0 bases, and 6 bases lay in between. The CDR3 DNA follows: TGTGCCTGGAGTGTACTCCACTCCTACGAGCAGTACTTC. It translates to CAWSVLHSYEQYF. Supplemented by reference TRBV30 and TRBJ2-7, the full variable domain reads SQTIHQWPATLVQPVGSPLSLECTVEGTSNPNLYWYRQAAGRGLQLLFYSVGIGQISSEVPQNLSASRPQDRQFILSSKKLLLSDSGFYLCAWSVLHSYEQYFGPGTRLTVT.

There are a few counts of this clonotype. J is TRBJ1-2 and V is TRBV2; D unresolved. The germline gives CDR1 SNHLY, CDR2 FYNNEI. The CDR3 extends over 13 amino acids. The V end was cut by 6 bases, the J end by 0 bases, with 8 bases between. CDR3 protein: CASRASANYGYTF. For the CDR3, the DNA is TGTGCCAGCAGAGCTTCAGCTAACTATGGCTACACCTTC.

This clonotype occurred many times. The J gene is TRBJ2-3, the V gene TRBV6-2 or TRBV6-3; D remains unclear. V lost 7 bases and J 2 bases, leaving 19 bases between the germline ends. The germline V gene encodes CDR1 MNHEY and CDR2 SVGEGT. CDR3 length: 16 amino acids. CDR3 amino acids: CASNTPSATSTDTQYF. The DNA for the CDR3 is TGTGCCAGCAATACCCCCTCAGCAACGTCCACAGATACGCAGTATTTT.

This clonotype was seen at least ten times. The genes are TRBV5-8 and TRBJ1-6, with TRBD1 matching over 7 bases. Germline assignment: CDR1 SGHTS and CDR2 YDEGEE. Trimming took 4 bases from V and 9 from J; bases not matched to a gene: 16. The CDR3 covers 17 residues. The chain's CDR3 is CASSHDRVRFPPSPLHF. CDR3 coding DNA: TGTGCCAGCAGCCACGACAGGGTCCGATTCCCCCCTTCACCCCTCCACTTT. Full variable domain (rest looked up from reference TRBV5-8 and TRBJ1-6): EAGVTQSPTHLIKTRGQQATLRCSPISGHTSVYWYQQALGLGLQFLLWYDEGEERNRGNFPPRFSGRQFPNYSSELNVNALELEDSALYLCASSHDRVRFPPSPLHFGNGTRLTVT.

This clonotype was counted a few times. The chain links TRBV18 to TRBJ2-2; 13 bases line up with TRBD2. CDR3 length: 20 residues. Trimming removed 2 bases from V and 4 bases from J; junction bases left unmatched: 13. The germline V gene has CDR1 KGHSH and CDR2 LQKENI. The chain's CDR3 is CASSPVGLAGDRYRTGELFF. The CDR3 DNA reads TGTGCCAGCTCACCAGTCGGACTAGCGGGAGATAGGTACCGCACCGGGGAGCTGTTTTTT.

Ten or more counts support this clonotype. The chain couples TRBV21-1 to TRBJ1-1; TRBD1 is taken as the D call from the table, unchecked against the DNA. TRBV21-1 is noted as a pseudogene. This CDR3 is 14 amino acids long. This CDR3 is CASSKRGDRTEAFF. In DNA form, the CDR3 reads TGTGCCAGCAGCAAGCGGGGGGACCGAACTGAAGCTTTCTTT.

The gene calls are TRBV19 and TRBJ2-3, with TRBD2 matching over 11 bases. Germline CDR1 reads LNHDA; CDR2 reads SQIVND (reference sequence). V was clipped by 8 bases and J by 4 bases; unmatched bases: 8. The CDR3 is made up of 15 amino acids. This chain's CDR3 is CASANLAGGADTQYF. CDR3 nucleotides: TGTGCCAGTGCCAACCTAGCGGGGGGAGCAGATACGCAGTATTTT.

This clonotype has a count of ten or more. The V gene is TRBV24-1, the J gene TRBJ2-5; 10 nucleotides line up with TRBD2. Germline values: CDR1 KGHDR, CDR2 SFDVKD. The V gene end was trimmed by 2 bases and the J gene end by 3 bases; junction bases not matched to a gene: 20. The CDR3 covers 21 residues. CDR3 DNA: TGTGCCACCAGTGATTATATAGGGCTAGCGGGAGATTCGGAGACAAAAGAGACCCAGTACTTC. Protein product: CATSDYIGLAGDSETKETQYF.

The chain couples TRBV14 to TRBJ2-7, with D tentatively TRBD2 (5 bases). The V and J ends lost 4 bases and 2 bases respectively, with 6 bases between them. This CDR3 contains 12 residues. The germline gives CDR1 SGHDN, CDR2 FVKESK. The CDR3 spells CASSPRAYEQYF. The CDR3 DNA reads TGTGCCAGCAGCCCGCGGGCCTACGAGCAGTACTTC.